This entry lists 17 T cell receptor beta chains sequenced from one sample in a study of cytomegalovirus exposure and HLA in healthy donors. PCR amplification relied on 60 Vbeta primers (plus 13 Jbeta primers). Only in-frame clones appear in the TCRdb table, and some are missing; sequencing was by immunoSEQ multiplex PCR. The table records 100,000 to 150,000 clones, about four fifths of them present only once. The material sequenced was PBMCs. All receptors come from a woman aged 40 to 50 in good health and CMV-seropositive.

This chain joins TRBV23-1 and TRBJ2-7, with a tentative D call TRBD2 (5 bases). TRBV23-1 is designated an ORF whose function remains uncertain. V dropped 11 bases and J dropped 2 bases, with 13 bases sitting between them. The CDR3 length is 12 residues. For the CDR3, the DNA is TGCGCCCCTCCAAGGAGGCCCTACGAGCAGTACTTC. Its protein product is CAPPRRPYEQYF.

This clone has just one count. This chain links TRBV6-6 with TRBJ2-7, with TRBD2 matching over 12 bases. CDR3 length: 15 residues. Germline lookup yields CDR1 MNHNY and CDR2 SVGAGI (reference sequence). Germline trimming cut 6 bases from V and 2 bases from J; bases unmatched to any gene: 5. The CDR3 bases are TGTGCCAGCAGAGGTGGACTAGCGGGAACCTACGAGCAGTACTTC. It specifies CASRGGLAGTYEQYF.

This clone was detected only once. The V and J genes are TRBV2 and TRBJ1-5, with TRBD1 matching over 9 bases. This CDR3 contains 16 residues. After removal of 8 bases from V and 6 bases from J, the junction contained 14 bases not matched to a gene. Germline-derived CDR1 and CDR2 are SNHLY and FYNNEI. This CDR3 is CASAAGDRVFSQPQHF. The CDR3 bases are TGTGCCAGCGCGGCCGGGGACAGGGTTTTCAGTCAGCCCCAGCATTTT.

The chain uses TRBV18 and TRBJ1-3; the D gene is possibly TRBD1 (5 bases). Germline V CDR1 and CDR2: KGHSH, LQKENI. This CDR3 is 15 amino acids long. With 6 bases removed from V and 0 bases from J, the gap between germline ends came to 12 bases. Here the CDR3 reads CASSVGQVSGNTIYF. The CDR3 DNA reads as TGTGCCAGCTCCGTGGGGCAGGTCTCTGGAAACACCATATATTTT.

V gene TRBV11-3 combines with J gene TRBJ2-2; TRBD1 agrees at 10 bases. Germline V gene sequence: CDR1 SGHNT, CDR2 YENEEA. The CDR3 loop spans 14 amino acids. Trimming at V came to 6 bases and at J to 6 bases, leaving 4 bases not matched to a gene. CDR3 sequence: CASRPGTGAGELFF. The CDR3 bases are TGTGCCAGCAGACCCGGGACAGGGGCCGGGGAGCTGTTTTTT.

The gene calls are TRBV6-5 and TRBJ2-1; 7 bases are a match to TRBD2. Germline V gene sequence: CDR1 MNHEY, CDR2 SVGAGI. CDR3 length equals 15 residues. The V and J ends lost 7 bases and 0 bases, in that order; junction bases with no gene match: 6. The CDR3 protein is CASTPSGGSYNEQFF. The CDR3 nucleotides are TGTGCCAGCACGCCTAGCGGAGGCTCCTACAATGAGCAGTTCTTC.

This clone was seen a handful of times. This chain links TRBV7-3 with TRBJ2-1; D might be TRBD2 (6 bases). V was shortened by 3 bases and J by 6 bases, with 9 bases between the two germline ends. This CDR3 comprises 13 residues. The germline V gene has CDR1 SGHTA and CDR2 FQGTGA. The CDR3 is CASSLGLGNEQFF. The CDR3 DNA sequence: TGTGCCAGCAGCTTGGGACTTGGCAATGAGCAGTTCTTC.

The chain carries TRBV19 and TRBJ2-5, with D perhaps matching TRBD1 (5 bases). The tail of the sequence fits TRBJ2-7 better, so the J call may be wrong. The germline gives CDR1 LNHDA, CDR2 SQIVND (reference sequence). This CDR3 is 14 amino acids long. CDR3 DNA: TGTGCCAGTACTTCCCGGGCAGGGAACTACGAGCAGTACTTC. It codes for CASTSRAGNYEQYF.

V usage is TRBV11-3 and J usage is TRBJ2-7, with 8 bases fitting TRBD2. The germline CDR1 and CDR2 sequences are SGHNT and YENEEA. The J segment lost 6 bases and the V segment lost 3 bases, leaving 4 bases of the junction unmatched. This CDR3 contains 13 residues. The CDR3 here is CASSFGLASEQYF. CDR3 sequence (DNA): TGTGCCAGCAGCTTCGGACTAGCTAGCGAGCAGTACTTC.

This clone was picked up a small number of times. This sample includes further DNA sequences coding for the same CDR3. The chain joins TRBV4-3 to TRBJ2-7, with D maybe TRBD2 (6 bases). Per the germline V gene, CDR1 is LGHNA and CDR2 is YSLEER. The CDR3 length is 13 residues. V was pared by 1 base and J by 2 bases, with 6 bases between. The CDR3 loop reads CASSQGGAYEQYF. In DNA, the CDR3 is TGCGCCAGCAGCCAAGGGGGGGCCTACGAGCAGTACTTC.

The chain uses TRBV9 and TRBJ2-1, with D tentatively TRBD2 (6 bases). Germline lookup yields CDR1 SGDLS and CDR2 YYNGEE. Trimming pared 4 bases from V and 2 bases from J, leaving 16 bases between. The CDR3 sequence is 16 residues long. CDR3 sequence reads: CASSSRGAGTYNEQFF. CDR3 in DNA: TGTGCCAGCAGCTCCCGTGGGGCGGGGACCTACAATGAGCAGTTCTTC.

This clone was observed a single time. This chain uses TRBV29-1 with TRBJ2-4; 7 nucleotides match TRBD2. J lost 1 base, V lost 6 bases, and 6 bases had no gene match. The CDR3 spans 14 residues. In germline, CDR1 is SQVTM, CDR2 ANQGSEA. DNA of the CDR3: TGCAGCGTCCGGACTAGTATGGCCAAAAACATTCAGTACTTC. It translates to CSVRTSMAKNIQYF.

The V gene is TRBV29-1, the J gene TRBJ2-7, with 7 nucleotides matching TRBD2. The CDR3 runs 13 residues. J gave up 0 bases and V 5 bases, and 4 bases lay outside the gene matches. CDR1 and CDR2 (germline): SQVTM, ANQGSEA. CDR3 loop: CSVRGRVSYEQYF. The CDR3 nucleotides are TGCAGCGTTCGAGGGAGGGTCTCCTACGAGCAGTACTTC.

The V gene is TRBV9, the J gene TRBJ2-1, with 7 bases identical to TRBD2. This CDR3 has 16 residues. Unmatched junction bases numbered 3, after V lost 0 bases and J lost 0 bases. CDR1 is SGDLS, CDR2 YYNGEE, per germline. The CDR3 here is CASSVGGGSSYNEQFF. CDR3 nucleotide sequence: TGTGCCAGCAGCGTAGGGGGCGGGAGCTCCTACAATGAGCAGTTCTTC.

The chain is built from TRBV7-2 and TRBJ1-2; D possibly corresponds to TRBD1 (6 bases). The germline V gene has CDR1 SGHTA and CDR2 FQGNSA. With 5 bases removed from V and 2 bases from J, the gap between germline ends came to 18 bases. The CDR3 has 16 amino acids. CDR3 coding DNA: TGTGCCAGCAGCCTAACCGCAGGGGCCGGGAACTATGGCTACACCTTC. Translating it yields CASSLTAGAGNYGYTF.

V gene TRBV27 combines with J gene TRBJ2-1; 7 bases map to TRBD1. The V gene's germline CDR1 is MNHEY and CDR2 SMNVEV (reference sequence). The CDR3 is made up of 21 amino acids. V shed 2 bases, J shed 0 bases, and the junction held 19 bases outside the gene matches. CDR3 sequence: CASSLAPRLTHRDSSYNEQFF. The CDR3 DNA reads as TGTGCCAGCAGTTTAGCGCCCCGGCTAACCCATCGGGACAGCTCCTACAATGAGCAGTTCTTC.

V is TRBV2 and J is TRBJ1-2, with TRBD1 matching 10 bases. The CDR3 spans 14 residues. The germline gives CDR1 SNHLY, CDR2 FYNNEI. Losses at the gene ends were 6 bases for V and 4 bases for J; bases not matched to a gene: 5. CDR3 coding DNA: TGTGCCAGCAGGAGACAGGGGGCCATCTATGGCTACACCTTC. Its protein product is CASRRQGAIYGYTF.